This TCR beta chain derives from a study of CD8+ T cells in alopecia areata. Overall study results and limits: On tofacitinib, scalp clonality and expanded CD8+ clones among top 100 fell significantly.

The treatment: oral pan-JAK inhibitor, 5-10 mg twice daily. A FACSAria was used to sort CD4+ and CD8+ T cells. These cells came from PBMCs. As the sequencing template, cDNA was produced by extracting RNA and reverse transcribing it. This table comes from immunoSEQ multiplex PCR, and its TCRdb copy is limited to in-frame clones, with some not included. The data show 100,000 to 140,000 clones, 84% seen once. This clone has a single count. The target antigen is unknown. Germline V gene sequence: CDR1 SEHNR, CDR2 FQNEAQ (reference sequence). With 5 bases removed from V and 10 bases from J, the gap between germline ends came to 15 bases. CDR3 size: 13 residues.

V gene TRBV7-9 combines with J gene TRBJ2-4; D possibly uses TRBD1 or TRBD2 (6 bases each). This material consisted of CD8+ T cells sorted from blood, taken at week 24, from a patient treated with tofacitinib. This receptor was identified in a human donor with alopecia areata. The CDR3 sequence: CASSRGGTPIQYF. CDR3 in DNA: TGTGCCAGCAGCCGAGGAGGGACACCAATTCAGTACTTC.